These T cell receptor beta chains were read from a single sample in a study of T cells in Graves' hyperthyroidism and ophthalmopathy. TCRdb passed the multiplex PCR reads through MiXCR, listing each CDR3 protein once. Of more than 550,000 distinct CDR3 sequences in the sample, over 40% were seen once. The sequencing sample was made of peripheral blood or thyroid tissue (not recorded which). The receptor set was obtained from an adult man with Graves' disease, either hyperthyroidism or ophthalmopathy (not recorded which). Each CDR3 is given with its conserved first and last residue. A D gene is named only where the DNA matches it firmly. Only part of the rows carry a size: once, few, many, or a class if the clone is expanded.

cdr3_aa,cdr3_nt,clone_size,v_call,d_call,j_call
CSAYSRGNTEAFF,TGCAGTGCTTATTCACGGGGGAACACTGAAGCTTTCTTT,few,TRBV20-1,NA,TRBJ1-1
CASSFGDRGSSYNSPLHF,TGTGCCAGCAGCTTCGGGGACAGGGGGTCCTCCTATAATTCACCCCTCCACTTT,NA,TRBV5-6,TRBD1,TRBJ1-6
CASSLFIPGNGYTF,TGTGCCAGCAGCTTGTTTATACCAGGAAATGGCTACACCTTC,NA,TRBV7-6,NA,TRBJ1-2
CASSHTSLEQYF,TGTGCCAGCAGCCATACTAGTCTCGAGCAGTACTTC,few,TRBV7-9,NA,TRBJ2-7
CAIRKKGTGDSYEQYF,TGTGCCATCAGGAAAAAGGGGACAGGTGACTCCTACGAGCAGTACTTC,NA,TRBV10-3,TRBD1,TRBJ2-7
CASSEMRGDTGELFF,TGTGCCAGCAGTGAAATGCGGGGTGATACCGGGGAGCTGTTTTTT,many,TRBV2,NA,TRBJ2-2
CASSRSWDRGIFEQYF,TGTGCCAGTTCCAGGTCCTGGGACAGGGGTATCTTCGAGCAGTACTTC,NA,TRBV25-1,TRBD1,TRBJ2-7
CASSVTGGYEQYF,TGTGCCAGCAGCGTAACAGGGGGTTACGAGCAGTACTTC,many,TRBV9,TRBD1,TRBJ2-7
CASSQPLGLAWETQYF,TGTGCCAGCAGTCAACCTTTAGGACTAGCGTGGGAGACCCAGTACTTC,few,TRBV9,TRBD2,TRBJ2-5
CASSALGLAGANTGELFF,TGTGCCAGCAGCGCCCTGGGACTAGCGGGGGCAAACACCGGGGAGCTGTTTTTT,NA,TRBV9,TRBD2,TRBJ2-2
CASSELLKNEQFF,TGTGCCAGCAGTGAACTATTAAAAAATGAGCAGTTCTTC,once,TRBV2,NA,TRBJ2-1
CASSFQGSGNTIYF,TGTGCCAGCAGTTTTCAGGGCTCTGGAAACACCATATATTTT,few,TRBV12-3/TRBV12-4,NA,TRBJ1-3
CSAKTSGGSYEQYF,TGCAGTGCTAAGACTAGCGGGGGCTCCTACGAGCAGTACTTC,NA,TRBV20-1,TRBD2,TRBJ2-7
CASSITGVEHGYTF,TGTGCCAGTAGTATAACAGGGGTTGAGCATGGCTACACCTTC,few,TRBV19,TRBD1,TRBJ1-2
CASSSRDRGPYLEKLFF,TGCGCCAGCAGCTCCCGGGACAGGGGGCCGTATCTTGAAAAACTGTTTTTT,once,TRBV5-1,TRBD1,TRBJ1-4
CASSFLGIGEQYF,TGTGCCAGCAGTTTTCTGGGTATCGGCGAGCAGTACTTC,NA,TRBV7-9,NA,TRBJ2-7
CATSDPGLSRYEQYF,TGTGCCACCAGTGACCCCGGACTTTCTCGCTACGAGCAGTACTTC,NA,TRBV24-1,NA,TRBJ2-7
CASSSPGQIEAFF,TGTGCCAGCAGCTCCCCGGGACAAATTGAAGCTTTCTTT,few,TRBV7-2,NA,TRBJ1-1
CASSQGGTGNTIYF,TGTGCCAGCAGCCAAGGCGGGACTGGAAACACCATATATTTT,once,TRBV14,NA,TRBJ1-3
CASSFGATNYGYTF,TGTGCCAGCAGCTTTGGGGCTACTAACTATGGCTACACCTTC,few,TRBV7-9,NA,TRBJ1-2
CASSRGGGLMNTEAFF,TGTGCCAGCAGTAGAGGGGGGGGACTTATGAACACTGAAGCTTTCTTT,NA,TRBV9,NA,TRBJ1-1
CASKGANTGELFF,TGTGCCAGTAAAGGGGCGAACACCGGGGAGCTGTTTTTT,NA,TRBV19,NA,TRBJ2-2
CSASRRVSNQPQHF,TGCAGTGCTAGTAGACGAGTAAGCAATCAGCCCCAGCATTTT,many,TRBV20-1,NA,TRBJ1-5
CASSLETGEGNQPQHF,TGTGCCAGCAGCTTAGAAACAGGGGAGGGTAATCAGCCCCAGCATTTT,NA,TRBV7-2,TRBD1,TRBJ1-5
CASSRPGQNYGYTF,TGCGCCAGCAGTAGACCGGGACAAAACTATGGCTACACCTTC,NA,TRBV5-1,NA,TRBJ1-2
CASSPGHAANYDYTF,TGTGCCAGCAGCCCCGGGCACGCTGCTAACTATGACTACACCTTC,NA,TRBV7-8,NA,TRBJ1-2
CASGGRGGRETQYF,TGCGCCAGCGGGGGACGGGGAGGGCGAGAGACCCAGTACTTC,NA,TRBV5-5,TRBD2,TRBJ2-5
CSAGSVTGKNQPQHF,TGCAGTGCTGGGTCCGTTACAGGGAAGAATCAGCCCCAGCATTTT,few,TRBV20-1,NA,TRBJ1-5
CASRSRDRVQETQYF,TGTGCCAGCAGATCCCGGGACAGGGTCCAAGAGACCCAGTACTTC,NA,TRBV6-1,TRBD1,TRBJ2-5
CASSSGQGWEETQYF,TGTGCCAGCAGCTCCGGACAGGGGTGGGAGGAGACCCAGTACTTC,NA,TRBV7-2,TRBD1,TRBJ2-5
CASSDGTASTYGYTF,TGTGCCAGCAGTGACGGGACAGCCTCTACTTATGGCTACACCTTC,few,TRBV6-1,TRBD1,TRBJ1-2
CASSYFGRVNTEAFF,TGTGCCAGCAGTTACTTTGGCAGGGTTAACACTGAAGCTTTCTTT,NA,TRBV6-2/TRBV6-3,NA,TRBJ1-1
CASSEAPTSSGNTIYF,TGTGCCAGCAGTGAAGCCCCGACTAGCTCTGGAAACACCATATATTTT,NA,TRBV25-1,NA,TRBJ1-3
CSARTGTAYGYTF,TGCAGTGCTAGGACTGGGACTGCCTATGGCTACACCTTC,NA,TRBV20-1,NA,TRBJ1-2
CSARLPGQPQETQYF,TGCAGTGCTAGGTTGCCGGGACAGCCACAAGAGACCCAGTACTTC,NA,TRBV20-1,TRBD1,TRBJ2-5
CASSSSQGARTNYGYTF,TGTGCCAGCAGCTCATCTCAGGGGGCGAGAACTAACTATGGCTACACCTTC,many,TRBV7-9,TRBD1,TRBJ1-2
CSAKTGQRYGYTF,TGCAGTGCTAAGACAGGACAACGCTATGGCTACACCTTC,NA,TRBV20-1,NA,TRBJ1-2
CASSLTGAASPLHF,TGTGCCAGCAGTCTGACAGGGGCCGCTTCACCCCTCCACTTT,few,TRBV12-3/TRBV12-4,TRBD1,TRBJ1-6
CASSVASGRAGEQYF,TGTGCCAGCAGTGTGGCTAGCGGGAGGGCCGGAGAGCAGTACTTC,NA,TRBV2,TRBD2,TRBJ2-7
CSAMGQNNSPLHF,TGCAGTGCTATGGGTCAGAATAATTCACCCCTCCACTTT,NA,TRBV20-1,NA,TRBJ1-6
CSARDLVAGDFEQYF,TGCAGTGCTAGAGATCTGGTAGCGGGAGATTTCGAGCAGTACTTC,NA,TRBV20-1,TRBD2,TRBJ2-7
CATAQYHNQPQHF,TGTGCCACAGCACAGTACCACAATCAGCCCCAGCATTTT,many,TRBV24-1,NA,TRBJ1-5
CASSVQTGGTEAFF,TGTGCCAGTAGTGTGCAGACAGGGGGCACTGAAGCTTTCTTT,NA,TRBV19,TRBD1,TRBJ1-1
CASGQENSPLHF,TGTGCCAGCGGACAGGAGAATTCACCCCTCCACTTT,few,TRBV10-3,TRBD1,TRBJ1-6
CSVDVGTYGYTF,TGCAGCGTTGACGTGGGGACCTATGGCTACACCTTC,NA,TRBV29-1,NA,TRBJ1-2
CSATSGTGRGYGYTF,TGCAGTGCTACCTCCGGGACAGGGAGAGGGTATGGCTACACCTTC,NA,TRBV20-1,TRBD1,TRBJ1-2
CAWSEDRGNQPQHF,TGTGCCTGGAGTGAGGACAGGGGAAATCAGCCCCAGCATTTT,NA,TRBV25-1,TRBD1,TRBJ1-5
CASRRPGRNTEAFF,TGTGCCAGCAGACGACCGGGCCGGAACACTGAAGCTTTCTTT,many,TRBV12-3/TRBV12-4,NA,TRBJ1-1
CASSSDRVEGYTF,TGTGCCAGCAGCTCCGACAGGGTGGAAGGCTACACCTTC,many,TRBV13,TRBD1,TRBJ1-2
CASYRENSPLHF,TGTGCCAGTTACAGGGAAAATTCACCCCTCCACTTT,NA,TRBV19,NA,TRBJ1-6
CATSAGQGSGNQPQHF,TGTGCCACCAGTGCTGGACAGGGGTCGGGCAATCAGCCCCAGCATTTT,NA,TRBV24-1,TRBD1,TRBJ1-5